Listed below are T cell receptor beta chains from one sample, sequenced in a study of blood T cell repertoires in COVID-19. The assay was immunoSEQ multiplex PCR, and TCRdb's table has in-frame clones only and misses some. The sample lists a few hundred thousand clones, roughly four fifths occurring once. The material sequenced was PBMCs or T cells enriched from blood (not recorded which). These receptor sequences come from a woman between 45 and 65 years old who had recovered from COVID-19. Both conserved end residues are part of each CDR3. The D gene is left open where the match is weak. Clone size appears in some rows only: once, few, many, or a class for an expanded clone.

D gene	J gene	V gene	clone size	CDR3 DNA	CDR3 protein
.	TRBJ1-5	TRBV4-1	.	TGCGCCAGCAGCCAAGGGGCACGGCAGATCAATCAGCCCCAGCATTTT	CASSQGARQINQPQHF
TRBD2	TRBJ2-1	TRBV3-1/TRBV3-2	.	TGTGCCAGCAGCCAAGCCGGGACTAGCGGGAGTTCTGAGCAGTTCTTC	CASSQAGTSGSSEQFF
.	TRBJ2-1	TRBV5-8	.	TGTGCCAGCAGCCGGGCCCTAGCGATCAACTACAATGAGCAGTTCTTC	CASSRALAINYNEQFF
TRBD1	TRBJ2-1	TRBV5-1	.	TGCGCCAGCAGCTCGTACAGGGGTAGTACCAATGAGCAGTTCTTC	CASSSYRGSTNEQFF
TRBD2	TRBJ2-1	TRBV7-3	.	TGTGCCAGCAGCTTCGACAGCGGGGGCTACAATGAGCAGTTCTTC	CASSFDSGGYNEQFF
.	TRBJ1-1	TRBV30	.	TGTGCCTGGAGTGTAGGGCGGAGGGTAATGAACACTGAAGCTTTCTTT	CAWSVGRRVMNTEAFF
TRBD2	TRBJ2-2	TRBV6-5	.	TGTGCCAGCAGTTACTCCGCGGGGGTGAACACCGGGGAGCTGTTTTTT	CASSYSAGVNTGELFF
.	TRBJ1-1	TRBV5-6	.	TGTGCCAGCAGCTTGACATTGGCGAACACTGAAGCTTTCTTT	CASSLTLANTEAFF
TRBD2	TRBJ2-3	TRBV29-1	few	TGCAGCGCGACGGGACTAGCGGGCGCAGATACGCAGTATTTT	CSATGLAGADTQYF
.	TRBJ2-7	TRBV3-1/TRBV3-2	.	TGTGCCAGCAGCCAAGCGATAGGGGGTGAGCAGTACTTC	CASSQAIGGEQYF
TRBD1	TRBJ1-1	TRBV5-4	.	TGTGCCAGCAGCCCAGGGGGCGTATCCACTGAAGCTTTCTTT	CASSPGGVSTEAFF
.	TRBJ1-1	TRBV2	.	TGTGCCAGCAGTCTTGAGACAGGGAACACTGAAGCTTTCTTT	CASSLETGNTEAFF
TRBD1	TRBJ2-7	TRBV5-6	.	TGTGCCAGCAGCGCCGGACAGGACGAGCAGTACTTC	CASSAGQDEQYF
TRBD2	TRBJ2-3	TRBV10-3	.	TGTGCCATCAGTGGGGGGACTAGCGCAGATACGCAGTATTTT	CAISGGTSADTQYF
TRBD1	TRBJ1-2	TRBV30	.	TGTGCCTACACTCCGGGACAGGGGGCGTATGACTATGGCTACACCTTC	CAYTPGQGAYDYGYTF
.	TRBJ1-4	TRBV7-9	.	TGTGCCAGCAGCTCGGGAGGAGAAAAACTGTTTTTT	CASSSGGEKLFF
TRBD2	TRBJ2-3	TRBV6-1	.	TGTGCCAGCAGTGACATTGGGCGGGGGGTCACAGATACGCAGTATTTT	CASSDIGRGVTDTQYF
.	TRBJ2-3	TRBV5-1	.	TGCGCCAGCAGCCCCGGGGGTACTACGCAGTATTTT	CASSPGGTTQYF
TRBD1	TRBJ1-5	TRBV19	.	TGTGCCAGTAGTAGGGACAGACTAAATCAGCCCCAGCATTTT	CASSRDRLNQPQHF
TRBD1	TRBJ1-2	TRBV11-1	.	TGTGCCAGCAGCCACTCTACAGGGGGCCATGGCTACACCTTC	CASSHSTGGHGYTF
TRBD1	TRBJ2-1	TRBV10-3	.	TGTGCCATCAGTGGGGGCGGACAGGGATTGAATGAGCAGTTCTTC	CAISGGGQGLNEQFF
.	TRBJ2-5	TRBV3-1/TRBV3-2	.	TGTGCCAGCAGCCAGCAGTTATTTCAAGAGACCCAGTACTTC	CASSQQLFQETQYF
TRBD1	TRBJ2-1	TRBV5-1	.	TGCGCCAGCAGCGCCGGGACAGGGCAGTTCTTC	CASSAGTGQFF
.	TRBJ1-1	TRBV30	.	TGTGCCTGGAGTTTCCGACAGAACACTGAAGCTTTCTTT	CAWSFRQNTEAFF
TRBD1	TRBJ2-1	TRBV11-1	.	TGTGCCAGCAGCCTAAATGGACAGGGGGCCTACAATGAGCAGTTCTTC	CASSLNGQGAYNEQFF
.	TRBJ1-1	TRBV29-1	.	TGCAGCGTTGGACACCAGAACACTGAAGCTTTCTTT	CSVGHQNTEAFF
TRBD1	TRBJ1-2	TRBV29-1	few	TGCAGCGTTAGGACAGGGATTAGCGACGGCTACACCTTC	CSVRTGISDGYTF
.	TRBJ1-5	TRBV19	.	TGTGCCAGTAGTATCACGGTTAGCAATCAGCCCCAGCATTTT	CASSITVSNQPQHF
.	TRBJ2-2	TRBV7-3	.	TGTGCCAGCAGCTTGAGTATAGGGGACACCGGGGAGCTGTTTTTT	CASSLSIGDTGELFF
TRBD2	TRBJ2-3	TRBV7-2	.	TGTGCCAGCAGCTCCCAGACTAGCGGGAGAGATACGCAGTATTTT	CASSSQTSGRDTQYF
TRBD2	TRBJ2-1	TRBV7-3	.	TGTGCCAGCAGCCGACAGAGGCGGGGGGGCTACAATGAGCAGTTCTTC	CASSRQRRGGYNEQFF
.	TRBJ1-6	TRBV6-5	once	TGTGCCAGCAACCAGGGGTCCCCGAATTCACCCCTCCACTTT	CASNQGSPNSPLHF
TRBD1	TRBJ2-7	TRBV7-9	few	TGTGCCAGCAGCTTAGGGACAGGGGGCTTCAACGAGCAGTACTTC	CASSLGTGGFNEQYF
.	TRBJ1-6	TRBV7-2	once	TGTGCCAGCAGCTTAACATCAGGTGTTTCTAATTCACCCCTCCACTTT	CASSLTSGVSNSPLHF
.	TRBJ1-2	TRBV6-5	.	TGTGCCAGCAGTACAACTAACTATGGCTACACCTTC	CASSTTNYGYTF
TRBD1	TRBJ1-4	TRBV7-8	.	TGTGCCAGCAGCTTAGGACAGGGATATAATGAAAAACTGTTTTTT	CASSLGQGYNEKLFF
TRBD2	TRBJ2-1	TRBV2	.	TGTGCCAGCAGTGACCAGGGACTAGCGGGGAAGTTCTTC	CASSDQGLAGKFF
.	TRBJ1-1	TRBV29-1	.	TGCAGCGTGATCACAGGGTGGTCGGTCACTGAAGCTTTCTTT	CSVITGWSVTEAFF
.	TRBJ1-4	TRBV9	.	TGTGCCAGCAGCCCCCGCGGACAGTCCGATGAAAAACTGTTTTTT	CASSPRGQSDEKLFF
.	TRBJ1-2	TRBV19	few	TGTGCCAGTAGTTCCCTCTATGGCTACACCTTC	CASSSLYGYTF
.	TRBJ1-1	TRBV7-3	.	TGTGCCAGCAGCTTCAGTCGGGGGGTCACTGAAGCTTTCTTT	CASSFSRGVTEAFF
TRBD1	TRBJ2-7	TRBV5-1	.	TGCGCCAGCAGGATCCAGGGGGCGAGCTCCTACGAGCAGTACTTC	CASRIQGASSYEQYF
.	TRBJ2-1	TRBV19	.	TGTGCCAGTGCTCAGAACTACAATGAGCAGTTCTTC	CASAQNYNEQFF
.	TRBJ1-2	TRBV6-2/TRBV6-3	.	TGTGCCAGCAGTTCTACCGTCGTCTTAGGCTACACCTTC	CASSSTVVLGYTF
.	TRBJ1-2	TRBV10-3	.	TGTGCCATCAGTTTAAGCAGGGTTAACTTAACAGCTAACTATGGCTACACCTTC	CAISLSRVNLTANYGYTF
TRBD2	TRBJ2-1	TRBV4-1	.	TGCGCCAGCAGCACTTACGGACTAGCGGGTCGGAACAATGAGCAGTTCTTC	CASSTYGLAGRNNEQFF
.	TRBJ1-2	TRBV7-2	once	TGTGCCAGCAGCACAAGGGGGGGAACGGCAAGCTATGGCTACACCTTC	CASSTRGGTASYGYTF
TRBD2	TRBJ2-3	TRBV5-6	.	TGTGCCAGCAGCTTCAGAGCGGGAGGGGGCGCAGATACGCAGTATTTT	CASSFRAGGGADTQYF
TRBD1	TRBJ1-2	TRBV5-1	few	TGCGCCAGCAGCTTGGTGGGGACAGGGGGAAGTGGCTACACCTTC	CASSLVGTGGSGYTF
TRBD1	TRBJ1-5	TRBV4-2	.	TGTGCCAGCAGCCAAGAACCGACAGGGGATCAGCCCCAGCATTTT	CASSQEPTGDQPQHF
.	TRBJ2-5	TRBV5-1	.	TGCGCCAGCAGCTTCCCAGGGCAAGAGACCCAGTACTTC	CASSFPGQETQYF